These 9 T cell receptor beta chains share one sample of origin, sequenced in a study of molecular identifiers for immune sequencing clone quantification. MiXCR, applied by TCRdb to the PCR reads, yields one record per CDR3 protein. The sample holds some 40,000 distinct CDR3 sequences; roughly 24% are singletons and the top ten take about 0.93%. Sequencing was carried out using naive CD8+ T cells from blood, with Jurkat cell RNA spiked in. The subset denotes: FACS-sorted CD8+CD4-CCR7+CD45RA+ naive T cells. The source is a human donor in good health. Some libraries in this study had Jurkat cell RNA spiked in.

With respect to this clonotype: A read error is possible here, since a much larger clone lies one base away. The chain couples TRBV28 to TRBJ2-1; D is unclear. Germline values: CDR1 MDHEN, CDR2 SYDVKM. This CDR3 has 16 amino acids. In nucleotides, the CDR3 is TGTGCCAGCAGTTTTGTGGAATCTACTACCCGCAATGTGCAGTTCTTC. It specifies CASSFVESTTRNVQFF. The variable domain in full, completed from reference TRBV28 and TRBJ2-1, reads DVKVTQSSRYLVKRTGEKVFLECVQDMDHENMFWYRQDPGLGLRLIYFSYDVKMKEKGDIPEGYSVSREKKERFSLILESASTNQTSMYLCASSFVESTTRNVQFFGPGTRLTVL.

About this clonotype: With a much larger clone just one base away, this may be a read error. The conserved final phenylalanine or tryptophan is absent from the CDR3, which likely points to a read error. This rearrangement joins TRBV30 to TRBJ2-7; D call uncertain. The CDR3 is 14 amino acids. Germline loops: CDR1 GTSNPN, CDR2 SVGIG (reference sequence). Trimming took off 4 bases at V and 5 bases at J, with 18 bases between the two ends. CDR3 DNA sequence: TGTGCCTGGACCCTGGGCAGCCCCTGGCACGAGCAGTACTCC. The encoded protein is CAWTLGSPWHEQYS.

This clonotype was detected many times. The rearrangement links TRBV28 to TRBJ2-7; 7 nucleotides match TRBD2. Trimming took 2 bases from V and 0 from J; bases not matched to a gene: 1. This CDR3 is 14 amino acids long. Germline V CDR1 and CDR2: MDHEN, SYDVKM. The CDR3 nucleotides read TGTGCCAGCAGTTTAGCGGGGGTCTCCTACGAGCAGTACTTC. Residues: CASSLAGVSYEQYF.

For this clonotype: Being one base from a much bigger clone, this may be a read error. CDR3 sequence: CASSEAEQEANTGAFF. The CDR3 nucleotides are TGTGCCAGCAGTGAAGCCGAGCAGGAGGCGAACACTGGAGCTTTCTTT. This chain connects TRBV6-1 to TRBJ1-1; no clear D gene. From germline, CDR1 is MNHNS and CDR2 SASEGT. The CDR3 totals 16 residues.

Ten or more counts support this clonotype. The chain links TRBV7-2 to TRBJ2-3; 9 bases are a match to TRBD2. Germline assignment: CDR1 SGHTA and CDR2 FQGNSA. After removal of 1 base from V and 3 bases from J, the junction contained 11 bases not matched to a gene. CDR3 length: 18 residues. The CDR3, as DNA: TGTGCCAGCAGCTTAGGCGTAGCGGGGGCCCACCTAACAGATACGCAGTATTTT. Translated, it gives CASSLGVAGAHLTDTQYF.

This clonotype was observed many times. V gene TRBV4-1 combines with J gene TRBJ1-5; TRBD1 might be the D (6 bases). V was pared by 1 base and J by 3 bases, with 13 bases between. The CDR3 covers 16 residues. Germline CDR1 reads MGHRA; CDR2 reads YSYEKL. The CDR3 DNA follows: TGCGCCAGCAGCCAAGGACCGGGACAAGACAATCAGCCCCAGCATTTT. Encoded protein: CASSQGPGQDNQPQHF.

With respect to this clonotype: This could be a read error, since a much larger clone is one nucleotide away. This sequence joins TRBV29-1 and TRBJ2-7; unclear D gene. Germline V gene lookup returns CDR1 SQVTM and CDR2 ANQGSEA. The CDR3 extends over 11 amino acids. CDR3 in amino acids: CSVVRTGEQHF. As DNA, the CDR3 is TGCAGCGTTGTTCGGACGGGTGAGCAGCACTTC.

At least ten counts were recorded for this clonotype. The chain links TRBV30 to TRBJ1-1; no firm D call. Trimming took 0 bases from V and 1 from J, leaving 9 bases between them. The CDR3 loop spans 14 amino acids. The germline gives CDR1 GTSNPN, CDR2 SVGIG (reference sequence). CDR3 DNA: TGTGCCTGGAGTGTACAGTCAGGGAACACTGAAGCTTTCTTT. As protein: CAWSVQSGNTEAFF.

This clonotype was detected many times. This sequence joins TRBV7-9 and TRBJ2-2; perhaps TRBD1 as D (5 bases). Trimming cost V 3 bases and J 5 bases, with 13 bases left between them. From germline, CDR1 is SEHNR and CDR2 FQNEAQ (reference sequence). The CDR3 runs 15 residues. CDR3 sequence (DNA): TGTGCCAGCAGCTTGGGGCCTGCCATTACCGGGGAGCTGTTTTTT. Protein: CASSLGPAITGELFF.